The rows below give T cell receptor beta chains drawn from one sample of a study of shared clonotypes between healthy human individuals. Profiled with immunoSEQ multiplex PCR; TCRdb holds only in-frame clones, not every one. The sample has some 1 million clones, approximately 76% seen once. The sequencing sample was made of memory CD4+ T cells sorted from blood. These receptors all come from a man between 18 and 35 years old in good health. Both conserved end residues are part of each CDR3. D genes are given only for firm matches. Clone sizes are given selectively: once, few, many, or a class where the clone is expanded.

TRBJ2-3,NA,NA,TRBV18,TGTGCCAGCTCACCACCTCCCCCCGGGGTGGGGACAGATACGCAGTATTTT,CASSPPPPGVGTDTQYF
TRBJ2-4,NA,TRBD1,TRBV4-1,TGCGCCAGCAGCCAAGAAGGGGACAGGGGCGGCATTCAGTACTTC,CASSQEGDRGGIQYF
TRBJ2-1,NA,TRBD1,TRBV28,TGTGCCAGCACTAAGGGGGACAGGGTCTACAATGAGCAGTTCTTC,CASTKGDRVYNEQFF
TRBJ2-7,few,NA,TRBV6-6,TGTGCCAGCAGTTCCCGGCAGGGCTTCCTCTACGAGCAGTACTTC,CASSSRQGFLYEQYF
TRBJ1-2,NA,NA,TRBV10-3,TGTGCCATCAGTGGCGTCAGAAACTATGGCTACACCTTC,CAISGVRNYGYTF
TRBJ1-2,NA,NA,TRBV11-3,TGTGCCAGCAGCTCCCCCCGAAGGGGGAGGGATGGCTACACCTTC,CASSSPRRGRDGYTF
TRBJ2-3,NA,NA,TRBV5-1,TGCGCCAGCAGCCGAACTAGCACAGATACGCAGTATTTT,CASSRTSTDTQYF
TRBJ1-5,NA,NA,TRBV19,TGTGCCAGTACCGCGGACCGAAGATATCAGCCCCAGCATTTT,CASTADRRYQPQHF
TRBJ2-2,once,TRBD1,TRBV5-1,TGCGCCAGCAGCCCAACCGGGACAGGGGGGATCGGGGAGCTGTTTTTT,CASSPTGTGGIGELFF
TRBJ2-5,few,NA,TRBV5-1,TGCGCCAGCAGCTCACAGGCCGGGACGGCTCAAGAGACCCAGTACTTC,CASSSQAGTAQETQYF
TRBJ2-7,NA,NA,TRBV21-1,TGTGCCAGCAGCAAATGGTCCCCAACAGAGCAGTACTTC,CASSKWSPTEQYF
TRBJ1-6,few,TRBD1,TRBV4-1,TGCGCCAGCAGCCAAGAGACAGGGTTGAATTCACCCCTCCACTTT,CASSQETGLNSPLHF
TRBJ2-2,NA,TRBD1,TRBV9,TGTGCCAGCAGCGGAGCCGGGACAGGGTCTACCGGGGAGCTGTTTTTT,CASSGAGTGSTGELFF
TRBJ2-3,NA,TRBD2,TRBV5-1,TGCGCCAGCAGCTTGGGATCGGGTAGCGGGGGGGCGCATACGCAGTATTTT,CASSLGSGSGGAHTQYF
TRBJ1-1,NA,NA,TRBV7-8,TGTGCCAGCAGCTCCCCGATGGGGAACACTGAAGCTTTCTTT,CASSSPMGNTEAFF
TRBJ2-2,NA,TRBD2,TRBV11-3,TGTGCCAGCAGCTCCGTGACTAGCTTCGACACCGGGGAGCTGTTTTTT,CASSSVTSFDTGELFF
TRBJ2-7,many,TRBD1,TRBV4-1,TGCGCCAGCAGCCATGTAAGGACCGGGACAGGGTCCTACGAGCAGTACTTC,CASSHVRTGTGSYEQYF
TRBJ1-3,NA,TRBD1,TRBV4-2,TGTGCCAGCAGCCATGACAGGGGGCCAGGAAACACCATATATTTT,CASSHDRGPGNTIYF
TRBJ1-5,few,NA,TRBV25-1,TGTGCCAGCAGTGAACCTGGCAGGAATCAGCCCCAGCATTTT,CASSEPGRNQPQHF
TRBJ1-2,NA,NA,TRBV30,TGTGCCTGGAAAGGGGTAATCGGTGTCTACACCTTC,CAWKGVIGVYTF
TRBJ2-7,NA,TRBD1,TRBV6-1,TGTGCCAGCAGTGAAGGGACAGGGGGCTTTTACGAGCAGTACTTC,CASSEGTGGFYEQYF
TRBJ1-5,few,TRBD1,TRBV10-3,TGTGCCATCAGTGATCAGGGGGGCACGAATCAGCCCCAGCATTTT,CAISDQGGTNQPQHF
TRBJ1-6,NA,NA,TRBV9,TGTGCCAGCAGCACCCGCGGGGAGGGATCGGCCTATAATTCACCCCTCCACTTT,CASSTRGEGSAYNSPLHF
TRBJ1-1,NA,TRBD1,TRBV7-2,TGTGCCAGCAACCTGATCAGGGGGCAGGGCACTGAAGCTTTCTTT,CASNLIRGQGTEAFF